This TCR beta chain was observed in a study of blood T cells in healthy people across ages. Note on this clonotype: One junction end disagrees with the germline gene, perhaps due to a read error.

Together with a sample-barcoded 5' primer, a J-beta primer mix was included in a second PCR lasting about 7 to 12 cycles. TCRdb passed the 5' RACE reads through MiXCR, listing each CDR3 protein once. The sample yields about 580,000 distinct CDR3 sequences, roughly 43% seen once. The CDR3 is 13 residues long. This receptor was taken from a man of 80 years or more in good health. The sequenced sample consisted of blood. V is TRBV12-3 or TRBV12-4 and J is TRBJ2-5; D not certain. CDR3 amino acids: CASSLGLVETQYF. The CDR3 DNA reads as TGTGCCAGCAGCTTAGGGCTAGTCGAGACCCAGTACTTC.